This T cell receptor (beta chain) was identified in a study of blood T cell repertoires in COVID-19. Study-wide context: From the United States, Italy and Spain came samples of acute and convalescent COVID-19.

CDR1 is SGHNT and CDR2 is YENEEA in the germline V gene. The trim removed 0 bases at V and 5 bases at J, leaving 16 bases unmatched. The CDR3 covers 19 residues. Across 24 US areas, participants ranged in age from about 18 to 100 years. Participant-reported clinical history was the basis for cohort assignment. Using immunoSEQ multiplex PCR, the repertoire was profiled, and TCRdb retains in-frame clones only, with some absent. The sample lists a few hundred thousand clones, 85% to 90% occurring once. The clonotype was recovered from a woman aged 25 to 39 who had been exposed to COVID-19. This chain connects TRBV11-3 to TRBJ2-1, with 7 nucleotides matching TRBD2. Sequencing input: PBMCs or T cells enriched from blood (not recorded which). The CDR3 reads CASSLDGTSASGTDNEQFF. CDR3 coding DNA: TGTGCCAGCAGCTTAGATGGAACTAGCGCATCGGGGACCGACAATGAGCAGTTCTTC.